This T cell receptor beta chain was retrieved from a study of blood T cell repertoires in COVID-19 (TCRdb year 2020). Context from the whole study: Samples from collaborators originated in the United States, Italy and Spain and spanned both the acute and convalescent phases of COVID-19. The repertoires were made available in a free public database intended to serve as a resource for research on the immune response to SARS-CoV-2. The samples were drawn from the first 160 participants of the ongoing ImmuneRACE study and from over a thousand subjects provided by 6 global collaborators. The material from the prospective study consisted of cDNA or gDNA derived from T cells, B-cell-depleted T cells, or PBMCs. HLA class I and class II types, where available, came from metadata supplied by the sample provider rather than from assay-based typing. A de-identified subject ID, COVID-19 status, age in years and sex were almost always included in the sample metadata. Subjects who had been exposed to COVID-19, were actively infected with it, or had recovered from it provided the deeply sampled blood TCRbeta repertoires that made up the dataset. Overall results and qualifications from the work: How much clinical and demographic metadata was included differed by source and by participant, and the metadata was provided uncurated.

TCRbeta CDR3 regions were amplified from genomic DNA using the immunoSEQ Assay, a bias-controlled multiplex PCR. In the authors' own workflow: Nucleated cell counts per sample were estimated from amplification of reference gene primers within the assay. To quantify the absolute abundance of each unique TCRbeta CDR3 rearrangement, sequence reads were collapsed and filtered. For each sample, productive Simpson clonality was calculated as the square root of Simpson's diversity index across productive rearrangements. TCRdb took this table from immuneACCESS and kept in-frame rearrangements with V and J called. Such tables lack part of the clones; where checked against another copy, unresolved V genes explain under half of the gap, and the rest is unexplained. For V, J and clone size, that table is used; D and trimming come from the DNA. The sample table contains about 110,000 clones; only one count was recorded for around 82% of them. Clones ranked in the top ten supply about 4% of the sample.

Whole blood was collected in K2EDTA tubes by collaborating institutions according to the institutions' own protocols. For TCRbeta analysis, collaborator samples were shipped as frozen whole blood, as isolated PBMCs, or as DNA extracted from either sample type. Sequences KGHDR (CDR1) and SFDVKD (CDR2) are obtained from the germline V gene. Trimming removed 4 bases from V and 5 bases from J, leaving 15 bases between the germline ends. The CDR3 measures 15 amino acids from cysteine to phenylalanine. Only the CDR3 DNA stays, 45 bases, in frame from base 1. A remark on this clone: Its cognate antigen has yet to be identified. No per-base quality is available; no much larger clone lies one base away.

Specimen: peripheral blood. The TCR sequence derives from a human donor in a cohort sampled during active COVID-19. This chain is built from TRBV24-1 and TRBJ2-3; TRBD2 is possibly the D segment (6 matching bases). The bases read TGTGCCACCAGTGAGGGGAGTGGGAGGCTAGATACGCAGTATTTT. Translation gives CATSEGSGRLDTQYF.